This TCR beta chain comes out of a study of beta chain features in type 1 diabetes. About this clone itself: Its cognate antigen is unknown.

Whole-study findings and limits: Moderate but significant shortening of TCRB CDR3s was recorded in all four CD4+ subsets from Type 1 diabetes patients.

Reverse transcribing all isolated RNA meant expressed TCRB transcripts were sequenced. The data were produced by immunoSEQ multiplex PCR, yet TCRdb's version contains in-frame clones alone and is incomplete. The sample holds 400,000 to 550,000 clones, approximately 10% seen once. CDR1 is MNHEY and CDR2 is SMNVEV in the germline V gene (reference sequence). Trimming removed 6 bases from V and 5 bases from J; junction bases left unmatched: 11. CDR3 length: 15 amino acids. This receptor was obtained from a woman in her late teens or twenties in good health. The sequencing sample was made of naive CD4+ T cells from blood. The chain has TRBV27 and TRBJ2-3; 7 bases are shared with TRBD2. The CDR3 protein is CASRPWGRARDTQYF. CDR3 DNA: TGTGCCAGCAGGCCATGGGGGAGGGCCCGAGATACGCAGTATTTT.